A single sample is the source of the 23 T cell receptor beta chains below, sequenced in a study of blood T cell repertoires in COVID-19 (dated by TCRdb to 2018 to 2021). Libraries were made using the immunoSEQ multiplex PCR assay. TCRdb's version of the immuneACCESS table is confined to in-frame rearrangements and falls short of the full clone set. An unresolved V gene accounts for under half of the shortfall where checked; the remainder is of unknown origin. Here the sample has approximately 100,000 clones; around 92% occur a single time. Over 5.5% of the sample rests with the top ten. Material: peripheral blood. The receptors were sampled from a man aged 45-65 years with active COVID-19.

V gene TRBV2 combines with J gene TRBJ2-2, with a weak D call TRBD2 (6 bases). With 6 bases removed from V and 3 bases from J, the gap between germline ends came to 11 bases. Germline values: CDR1 SNHLY, CDR2 FYNNEI. This CDR3 comprises 14 residues. This CDR3 is CASRRLDDTGELFF. CDR3 coding DNA: TGTGCCAGCAGACGACTAGACGACACCGGGGAGCTGTTTTTT.

The rearrangement joins TRBV5-6 to TRBJ2-1; 11 positions agree with TRBD2. The CDR3 runs 15 residues. Germline CDR1 and CDR2: SGHDT and YYEEEE. The V and J ends lost 4 bases and 8 bases, in that order; junction bases with no gene match: 8. The CDR3, as DNA: TGTGCCAGCAGCCGTAGCGGGAGGGCCTCGGATGAGCAGTTCTTC. It specifies CASSRSGRASDEQFF.

This chain joins TRBV6-6 and TRBJ1-4, with a weak D call TRBD1 (5 bases). The CDR3 is made up of 15 amino acids. CDR1 MNHNY and CDR2 SVGAGI come from the germline V gene (reference sequence). Trimming left V 2 bases short and J 8 bases short, with 15 bases between. The CDR3 here is CASSYPRGNAEKLFF. In DNA form, the CDR3 reads TGTGCCAGCAGTTACCCAAGGGGCAATGCCGAAAAACTGTTTTTT.

The rearrangement joins TRBV28 to TRBJ1-2; TRBD1 is a possible D gene (6 bases). This CDR3 has 13 amino acids. Germline CDR1 MDHEN, CDR2 SYDVKM. Trimming removed 5 bases from V and 9 bases from J, with 16 bases in between. The CDR3 DNA follows: TGTGCCAGCAGTCCCCAGGGGTTGCTGAGCTACACCTTC. It is translated as CASSPQGLLSYTF.

The gene calls are TRBV28 and TRBJ2-5; possible D gene TRBD1, 5 bases. The V gene's germline CDR1 is MDHEN and CDR2 SYDVKM. Trimming cost V 4 bases and J 1 base, with 13 bases left between them. This CDR3 is built from 15 residues. The CDR3 loop reads CASSSPTETQETQYF. CDR3 coding DNA: TGTGCCAGCAGTTCACCGACAGAAACCCAAGAGACCCAGTACTTC. The complete variable domain, with remaining parts taken from reference TRBV28 and TRBJ2-5, reads DVKVTQSSRYLVKRTGEKVFLECVQDMDHENMFWYRQDPGLGLRLIYFSYDVKMKEKGDIPEGYSVSREKKERFSLILESASTNQTSMYLCASSSPTETQETQYFGPGTRLLVL.

The rearrangement uses TRBV5-3 and TRBJ2-7; 7 nucleotides agree with TRBD2. TRBV5-3 has ORF status, its function being uncertain. CDR3 length: 18 amino acids. V lost 4 bases, J lost 6 bases, and 22 bases stayed unmatched. The CDR3 is CARSLWGGSHGRRPEQYF. CDR3 sequence (DNA): TGTGCCAGAAGCCTGTGGGGCGGGAGTCATGGGAGGCGACCCGAGCAGTACTTC.

The J gene is TRBJ2-3, the V gene TRBV19; D is possibly TRBD2 (6 bases). This CDR3 has 17 amino acids. The V end was cut by 5 bases, the J end by 2 bases, with 20 bases between. The V gene's germline CDR1 is LNHDA and CDR2 SQIVND (reference sequence). CDR3 in amino acids: CASSSFFSGPATDTQYF. In nucleotides, the CDR3 is TGTGCCAGTAGTTCATTTTTCAGCGGGCCTGCCACAGATACGCAGTATTTT.

This clone appeared a single time. The rearrangement joins TRBV7-2 to TRBJ1-2, with TRBD1 identical over 8 bases. The CDR3 is 14 residues long. Germline loops: CDR1 SGHTA, CDR2 FQGNSA. Trimming took 3 bases from V and 5 from J; bases not matched to a gene: 5. CDR3: CASSLTGERYGYTF. DNA of the CDR3: TGTGCCAGCAGCTTGACAGGGGAGCGGTATGGCTACACCTTC.

V and J are TRBV27 and TRBJ2-7; possible D gene TRBD2, 7 bases. Germline values: CDR1 MNHEY, CDR2 SMNVEV (reference sequence). The CDR3 covers 15 residues. Between the trimmed V and J ends, which lost 2 bases and 3 bases, there was a span of 14 bases. CDR3 nucleotide sequence: TGTGCCAGCAGTTTAGTGTCGGGGGGCGGCTACGAGCAGTACTTC. This sequence encodes CASSLVSGGGYEQYF.

The genes are TRBV6-5 and TRBJ1-1, with a weak D call TRBD1 (6 bases). Deletions cut 7 bases from V and 3 bases from J, with 15 bases between. CDR3 length equals 14 residues. Germline V lookup: CDR1 MNHEY, CDR2 SVGAGI. The CDR3 region has the DNA TGTGCCAGCAATAGAGGACAGACCTACACTGAAGCTTTCTTT. Translating it yields CASNRGQTYTEAFF.

The chain carries TRBV19 and TRBJ1-5, with a weak D call TRBD1 (6 bases). The V end lost 10 bases, the J end lost 0 bases, and 22 bases lay between the germline ends. This CDR3 comprises 17 residues. Looked up from germline, CDR1 is LNHDA and CDR2 is SQIVND (reference sequence). Here the CDR3 DNA reads TGTGCCACCTCCTCAGGGGTCCATCCTTTTAGCAATCAGCCCCAGCATTTT. Residues: CATSSGVHPFSNQPQHF.

The V call is TRBV29-1, the J call TRBJ1-1; 8 nucleotides match TRBD1. Germline CDR1 and CDR2: SQVTM and ANQGSEA. Trimming cost V 1 base and J 0 bases; bases outside gene matches: 1. The CDR3 runs to 14 residues. CDR3: CSVEARGLNTEAFF. The CDR3 nucleotides read TGCAGCGTTGAAGCCAGGGGGCTGAACACTGAAGCTTTCTTT. Full variable domain (remainder filled in from reference TRBV29-1 and TRBJ1-1): SAVISQKPSRDICQRGTSLTIQCQVDSQVTMMFWYRQQPGQSLTLIATANQGSEATYESGFVIDKFPISRPNLTFSTLTVSNMSPEDSSIYLCSVEARGLNTEAFFGQGTRLTVV.

V and J are TRBV3-1 (or the pseudogene TRBV3-2) and TRBJ2-3, with 8 bases lining up with TRBD2. Germline CDR1 LGHDT, CDR2 YNNKEL (reference sequence). This CDR3 has 14 residues. V was clipped by 4 bases and J by 3 bases; unmatched bases: 3. CDR3 coding DNA: TGTGCCAGCAGCCCTGGACTAGCTACAGATACGCAGTATTTT. Its protein product is CASSPGLATDTQYF.

This clone was detected only once. The genes are TRBV18 and TRBJ1-5; no firm D call. This CDR3 has 12 residues. The germline CDR1 and CDR2 sequences are KGHSH and LQKENI. The germline V and J ends were trimmed by 6 bases and 5 bases, with 8 bases remaining between them. Here the CDR3 DNA reads TGTGCCAGCTCCGCGGGAGATCAGCCCCAGCATTTT. Protein product: CASSAGDQPQHF.

The V gene is TRBV6-5, the J gene TRBJ1-6; D perhaps matches TRBD1 (5 bases). There are 15 residues in the CDR3. V lost 6 bases to trimming and J lost 7 bases, with 16 bases between them. Per germline, CDR1 MNHEY and CDR2 SVGAGI. The DNA of the CDR3 is TGTGCCAGCAGCGGAACAGGTTTGGGGAATTCACCCCTCCACTTT. As protein: CASSGTGLGNSPLHF.

This clone was seen only once. CDR3 region: CASRDRGVGELFF. For the CDR3, the DNA is TGTGCCAGTAGGGACAGGGGTGTCGGGGAGCTGTTTTTT. The chain is built from TRBV19 and TRBJ2-2; TRBD1 agrees at 9 bases. The CDR3 has 13 amino acids. V lost 6 bases to trimming and J lost 7 bases; unmatched junction nucleotides: 3. The germline V gene has CDR1 LNHDA and CDR2 SQIVND (reference sequence).

J is TRBJ1-6 and V is TRBV30, with D unclear. Germline V gene data show CDR1 as GTSNPN and CDR2 as SVGIG (reference sequence). The CDR3 runs to 14 residues. V gave up 0 bases and J gave up 10 bases, with 13 bases separating them. The CDR3 region is CAWSVNRQTSPLHF. The CDR3 DNA reads TGTGCCTGGAGTGTAAACCGACAAACGTCACCCCTCCACTTT.

This clone was counted once. The chain uses TRBV28 and TRBJ2-2; 8 nucleotides line up with TRBD1. CDR3 length: 16 amino acids. The germline CDR1 and CDR2 sequences are MDHEN and SYDVKM. V shed 6 bases and J 4 bases; nucleotides not matched to a gene: 10. For the CDR3, the DNA is TGTGCCAGCAGCTCCCCGCAGGGGGCTGGCACCGGGGAGCTGTTTTTT. Protein: CASSSPQGAGTGELFF.

The CDR3 region is CASSLAGDQPQHF. CDR3 sequence (DNA): TGTGCCAGCAGCTTGGCGGGGGATCAGCCCCAGCATTTT. The V and J genes are TRBV7-2 and TRBJ1-5; weak D call: TRBD1 (5 bases). CDR3 length: 13 amino acids. Germline loops: CDR1 SGHTA, CDR2 FQGNSA. V was cut by 3 bases and J by 5 bases, with 8 bases left in between.

The chain has TRBV6-1 and TRBJ2-7; 10 bases match TRBD2. Germline V lookup: CDR1 MNHNS, CDR2 SASEGT. Trimming took 0 bases from V and 3 from J; bases not matched to a gene: 8. The CDR3 is 17 residues long. The CDR3 reads CASSEAVGASGSYEQYF. In nucleotides, the CDR3 is TGTGCCAGCAGTGAAGCGGTAGGAGCTAGCGGGAGCTACGAGCAGTACTTC.

The chain joins TRBV5-5 to TRBJ1-5, with unresolved D. Germline CDR1 and CDR2: SGHKS and YYEKEE (reference sequence). This CDR3 region has 13 residues. The germline V and J ends were trimmed by 4 bases and 7 bases, with 12 bases remaining between them. DNA of the CDR3: TGTGCCAGCAGCCAAACGGGGTACCAGCCCCAGCATTTT. Protein sequence: CASSQTGYQPQHF.

The rearrangement links TRBV28 to TRBJ2-6; D gene unclear. The V gene lost 9 bases and the J gene lost 0 bases, with 9 bases spanning the gap. CDR3 size: 14 residues. The V gene's germline CDR1 is MDHEN and CDR2 SYDVKM. CDR3 sequence: CARLRASGANVLTF. The CDR3 nucleotides read TGTGCCAGACTCCGAGCCTCTGGGGCCAACGTCCTGACTTTC.

The chain employs TRBV19 and TRBJ1-5; D possibly corresponds to TRBD1 (6 bases). Germline V lookup: CDR1 LNHDA, CDR2 SQIVND (reference sequence). The CDR3 consists of 14 residues. With 7 bases removed from V and 2 bases from J, the gap between germline ends came to 12 bases. The CDR3 DNA is TGTGCCAGTACTACCAGGGGCGGCAATCAGCCCCAGCATTTT. Translated: CASTTRGGNQPQHF.